Sequencing of this T cell receptor (beta chain) was carried out in a study of blood T cells in healthy people across ages. At least 6 million PBMCs were isolated per sample. Total RNA was isolated from each sample in quantities of at least 5 micrograms. Points from the study as a whole: Since the PBMCs were unsorted, naive and antigen-experienced cells could not be conclusively compared.

The second PCR ran about 6 to 11 cycles with a sample-barcoded 5' primer and J-beta primers. A template-switch adaptor that had 12 random nucleotides put a tag on each cDNA molecule. TCRdb fed the 5' RACE reads into MiXCR, producing one record per CDR3 protein. This sample yields approximately 810,000 distinct CDR3 sequences, of which 25% to 35% are seen a single time; 17% belongs to the top ten. There are many counts of this clonotype. What it binds is unknown. CDR1 is SGHTA, CDR2 FQGNSA, per germline. The length of the CDR3 is 15 residues. Trimming cost V 4 bases and J 4 bases; bases outside gene matches: 9.

The specimen sequenced was blood. V and J are TRBV7-2 and TRBJ1-1; 7 bases are shared with TRBD1. The clonotype comes from a woman of 80 years or more in good health. CDR3 in amino acids: CASSSRISGGTEAFF. In nucleotides, the CDR3 is TGTGCCAGCAGCTCCCGGATCTCAGGGGGCACTGAAGCTTTCTTT.